A selection of T cell receptor beta chains follows, all from one sample in a study of PD-L1 blockade in urothelial cancer. The table came from immunoSEQ multiplex PCR; TCRdb's copy has only in-frame clones and leaves some out. The data show 72,000 or so clones, roughly 90% seen once. Sequenced here: PBMCs, sampled around atezolizumab (anti-PD-L1) treatment. These receptors were taken from a man in his 60s with urothelial cancer. The CDR3 runs from the conserved cysteine through the conserved F or W. A D gene is named only where the DNA matches it firmly. The size field is filled for only some rows; it gives once, few, many or a size class.

V gene	D gene	J gene	clone size	CDR3 protein	CDR3 DNA
TRBV2	TRBD2	TRBJ2-5	NA	CASSPGGLAYQETQYF	TGTGCCAGCAGCCCAGGGGGACTAGCTTACCAAGAGACCCAGTACTTC
TRBV29-1	NA	TRBJ1-1	NA	CSVDSGTPTEAFF	TGCAGCGTTGATAGCGGGACTCCCACTGAAGCTTTCTTT
TRBV6-5	NA	TRBJ2-2	NA	CASSYPAGELFF	TGTGCCAGCAGTTACCCGGCCGGGGAGCTGTTTTTT
TRBV6-6	TRBD1	TRBJ1-5	NA	CASSPGQGAKSQPQHF	TGTGCCAGCAGTCCAGGACAGGGTGCCAAGTCCCAGCCCCAGCATTTT
TRBV4-3	NA	TRBJ2-5	NA	CASSQDWGVGKTQYF	TGCGCCAGCAGCCAAGATTGGGGGGTTGGGAAGACCCAGTACTTC
TRBV28	NA	TRBJ1-4	NA	CASSPPLAGVREKLFF	TGTGCCAGCAGTCCCCCCCTGGCAGGGGTGCGTGAAAAACTGTTTTTT
TRBV7-3	TRBD1	TRBJ2-1	once	CASSNYRDRGINEQFF	TGTGCCAGCAGCAATTACCGGGACAGGGGTATAAATGAGCAGTTCTTC
TRBV5-6	NA	TRBJ2-3	once	CASSLGAGLTQRDTQYF	TGTGCCAGCAGCTTAGGTGCGGGACTGACACAGCGAGATACGCAGTATTTT
TRBV5-6	TRBD2	TRBJ2-3	NA	CASSLSMGGRGDTQYF	TGTGCCAGCAGCCTCTCGATGGGGGGGAGGGGAGATACGCAGTATTTT
TRBV29-1	TRBD1	TRBJ2-7	once	CSVEGDRVTDYEQYF	TGCAGCGTTGAAGGGGACAGGGTAACAGACTACGAGCAGTACTTC
TRBV18	TRBD2	TRBJ2-5	NA	CASSPGLAGETQYF	TGTGCCAGCTCACCGGGACTAGCAGGAGAGACCCAGTACTTC
TRBV11-3	NA	TRBJ2-2	NA	CASTPWSGMNTGELFF	TGTGCCAGCACCCCGTGGTCGGGGATGAACACCGGGGAGCTGTTTTTT
TRBV10-2	TRBD2	TRBJ2-1	NA	CASSASSGRSYNEQFF	TGCGCCAGCAGTGCTTCAAGCGGGAGGTCCTACAATGAGCAGTTCTTC
TRBV5-4	TRBD2	TRBJ2-1	NA	CASTLAGGYNEQFF	TGTGCCAGCACCTTAGCGGGGGGCTACAATGAGCAGTTCTTC
TRBV19	NA	TRBJ2-7	once	CASSIAPSTGYEQYF	TGTGCCAGTAGTATAGCCCCCTCGACAGGATACGAGCAGTACTTC
TRBV5-8	TRBD1	TRBJ1-2	NA	CASSKDRGGQGYTF	TGTGCCAGCAGCAAGGACAGGGGAGGGCAGGGCTACACCTTC
TRBV2	NA	TRBJ2-2	NA	CASRTMTVANTGELFF	TGTGCCAGCAGGACCATGACAGTCGCGAACACCGGGGAGCTGTTTTTT
TRBV5-6	NA	TRBJ1-4	few	CASSLEGRPNEKLFF	TGTGCCAGCAGCTTGGAAGGCAGGCCTAATGAAAAACTGTTTTTT
TRBV7-9	TRBD2	TRBJ2-3	NA	CASSTTSGKGTDTQYF	TGTGCCAGCAGTACCACTAGCGGGAAAGGCACAGATACGCAGTATTTT
TRBV7-9	TRBD1	TRBJ1-1	NA	CASSFNRGEAEAFF	TGTGCCAGCAGCTTTAACAGGGGTGAGGCTGAAGCTTTCTTT
TRBV28	NA	TRBJ1-5	NA	CASSLPRGNQPQHF	TGTGCCAGCAGTCTTCCCAGGGGTAATCAGCCCCAGCATTTT
TRBV7-3	NA	TRBJ1-5	NA	CASSWGRDQPQHF	TGTGCCAGCAGCTGGGGGAGGGATCAGCCCCAGCATTTT
TRBV5-1	TRBD2	TRBJ2-7	NA	CASSLGLAGVSEQYF	TGCGCCAGCAGCTTGGGACTAGCGGGAGTATCGGAGCAGTACTTC
TRBV10-3	TRBD1	TRBJ2-5	NA	CAINLDRLSPETQYF	TGTGCCATCAACCTGGACAGGCTCAGTCCGGAGACCCAGTACTTC
TRBV2	NA	TRBJ1-5	NA	CASQKVWGQIPQPQHF	TGTGCCAGCCAAAAGGTCTGGGGCCAGATCCCCCAGCCCCAGCATTTT
TRBV19	NA	TRBJ1-1	NA	CASSSSSLPRTEAFF	TGTGCCAGTAGTTCTTCGTCCCTCCCGAGAACTGAAGCTTTCTTT
TRBV9	NA	TRBJ2-2	NA	CASSVEPTNTGELFF	TGTGCCAGCAGCGTAGAACCTACTAACACCGGGGAGCTGTTTTTT
TRBV30	TRBD1	TRBJ1-5	NA	CAWSRTGYGQPQHF	TGTGCCTGGAGTAGGACAGGGTACGGTCAGCCCCAGCATTTT
TRBV5-1	TRBD1	TRBJ1-1	NA	CASSPDRVYTEAFF	TGCGCCAGCAGCCCGGACAGGGTTTATACTGAAGCTTTCTTT
TRBV2	TRBD2	TRBJ2-7	once	CASNPWTGGAYEQYF	TGTGCCAGCAATCCCTGGACGGGGGGTGCCTACGAGCAGTACTTC
TRBV5-1	TRBD2	TRBJ2-1	NA	CASSSGRSLVEQFF	TGCGCCAGCAGTAGCGGGAGGAGTTTGGTTGAGCAGTTCTTC
TRBV5-1	TRBD2	TRBJ2-3	NA	CATGREGSDTQYF	TGCGCCACCGGGCGGGAGGGGTCAGATACGCAGTATTTT
TRBV6-1	NA	TRBJ1-4	NA	CASSPMVATNEKLFF	TGTGCCAGCAGTCCTATGGTTGCAACTAATGAAAAACTGTTTTTT
TRBV7-2	NA	TRBJ2-4	NA	CASSPTSYKNIQYF	TGTGCCAGCAGCCCGACAAGCTACAAAAACATTCAGTACTTC
TRBV29-1	TRBD1	TRBJ1-4	NA	CSVTGKTTNEKLFF	TGCAGCGTGACAGGGAAAACAACTAATGAAAAACTGTTTTTT
TRBV5-6	NA	TRBJ2-6	NA	CASSAGFSSGANVLTF	TGTGCCAGCAGCGCGGGCTTTAGCTCTGGGGCCAACGTCCTGACTTTC